This is a list of T cell receptor beta chains from one sample in a study of cytomegalovirus exposure and HLA in healthy donors. Assay: immunoSEQ multiplex PCR; the TCRdb copy retains only in-frame clones and omits some. Found here are 150,000 to 180,000 clones, more than 75% of them singletons; the top ten hold roughly 5.3%. Sample: PBMCs. Receptors were obtained from a woman aged 35 to 49 in good health and CMV-seropositive. CDR3s include the opening cysteine and the closing phenylalanine or tryptophan. The D gene is left open where the match is weak. Part of the rows lack a size; the others show once, few, many or a class for expanded clones.

TRBV6-5	15	TRBD2	TRBJ2-7	NA	TGTGCCAGCACTCCCCGGTGGGGGGGGTCGAACGAGCAGTACTTC	CASTPRWGGSNEQYF
TRBV18	19	TRBD2	TRBJ2-1	NA	TGTGCCAGCTCACCGAGGGACCCTTTGCTAGCGGGACCTTACAATGAGCAGTTCTTC	CASSPRDPLLAGPYNEQFF
TRBV6-1	14	NA	TRBJ1-3	NA	TGTGCCACCCCCCTGGAGTCCTCTGGAAACACCATATATTTT	CATPLESSGNTIYF
TRBV27	14	TRBD1	TRBJ1-1	once	TGTGCCAGTAAGTACCACCAGGGGGGCGCTGAAGCTTTCTTT	CASKYHQGGAEAFF
TRBV6-1	14	TRBD2	TRBJ2-7	NA	TGTGCCAGCAGTGACTTTGTTGGGACTAAGGAGCAGTACTTC	CASSDFVGTKEQYF
TRBV27	17	NA	TRBJ2-7	NA	TGTGCCAGCGCCTCTTTGGTTTTCAACCAGTTTCCCTACGAGCAGTACTTC	CASASLVFNQFPYEQYF
TRBV7-9	15	NA	TRBJ1-2	NA	TGTGCCAGCAGCCTATCTTCGACAGCCAACTATGGCTACACCTTC	CASSLSSTANYGYTF
TRBV5-6	13	NA	TRBJ2-3	NA	TGTGCCAGCAGCTATACAGGGAAAGATACGCAGTATTTT	CASSYTGKDTQYF
TRBV7-9	14	TRBD1	TRBJ2-5	NA	TGTGCCAGCAGCTTTCGGACAGGCATGGAGACCCAGTACTTC	CASSFRTGMETQYF
TRBV28	16	TRBD2	TRBJ2-7	NA	TGTGCCAGCTGGGGACCCGGGACTAGCGGGAGGGCCGAGCAGTACTTC	CASWGPGTSGRAEQYF
TRBV19	18	TRBD2	TRBJ2-7	NA	TGTGCCAGTAGTAGATCCGGGACTAGCGGGAGCCCCCCCTACGAGCAGTACTTC	CASSRSGTSGSPPYEQYF
TRBV12-5	14	NA	TRBJ2-3	few	TGTGCTAGTGGTTCCGGAGGCAGCTCAGATACGCAGTATTTT	CASGSGGSSDTQYF
TRBV7-2	19	TRBD2	TRBJ2-3	NA	TGTGCCAGCAGCTTAAGGACCGTCCTAGCGGGAGTGGGTACAGATACGCAGTATTTT	CASSLRTVLAGVGTDTQYF
TRBV7-6	15	TRBD2	TRBJ2-3	NA	TGTGCCAGCAGCTTAGATGGCGGGGGGACAGATACGCAGTATTTT	CASSLDGGGTDTQYF
TRBV29-1	12	TRBD1	TRBJ2-7	NA	TGCAGCGTACGGACAGGGGGCTCCGAGCAGTACTTC	CSVRTGGSEQYF
TRBV6-5	11	NA	TRBJ1-1	few	TGTGCCAGCAGTTTCTTGACTGAAGCTTTCTTT	CASSFLTEAFF
TRBV28	15	TRBD1	TRBJ1-4	NA	TGTGCCAGCAGTTTTATAAGCGGGACAGGGAGAAAACTGTTTTTT	CASSFISGTGRKLFF
TRBV9	14	NA	TRBJ1-1	once	TGTGCCAGCAGCGGATCCGGACAGTACACTGAAGCTTTCTTT	CASSGSGQYTEAFF
TRBV7-3	15	TRBD2	TRBJ2-5	NA	TGTGCCAGCAGCTTAAGTCCGGGAGGCAAGGAGACCCAGTACTTC	CASSLSPGGKETQYF
TRBV29-1	15	TRBD1	TRBJ2-7	once	TGCAGCGTGTTAAACTTCGGGACAGGGTCTTACGAGCAGTACTTC	CSVLNFGTGSYEQYF
TRBV28	16	NA	TRBJ1-5	NA	TGTGCCAGCAGTCCAGGGACGCGGGGGAGCAATCAGCCCCAGCATTTT	CASSPGTRGSNQPQHF
TRBV14	16	TRBD2	TRBJ2-7	NA	TGTGCCAGCAGCCACGGCCTAGCGGGAGGTTGGGACGAGCAGTACTTC	CASSHGLAGGWDEQYF